This T cell receptor (beta chain) was sequenced during a study of chemoradiotherapy in HPV16-positive cancers. Produced via immunoSEQ multiplex PCR; TCRdb's table is partial and in-frame only. The data contain 17,000 or so clones, roughly 70% of them singletons. V lost 2 bases to trimming and J lost 4 bases, with 1 base between them. The CDR3 has 11 amino acids. CDR1 and CDR2 from the germline V gene are SGHTA and FQGNSA. This clone has just one count. The chain joins TRBV7-2 to TRBJ2-3, with D hard to call. This clonotype originated in a human donor with HPV-associated anogenital cancer. The sample consisted of tumor tissue, taken from a patient who underwent chemoradiotherapy. The CDR3: CASSLPDTQYF. CDR3 bases: TGTGCCAGCAGCTTACCAGATACGCAGTATTTT.